This TCR beta chain comes out of a study of T cells in Graves' hyperthyroidism and ophthalmopathy. Regarding the study as a whole: Most thyroid clonotypes that were expanded above 0.001 also turned up in blood.

Using RNA transcripts as the source, TCR beta CDR3 regions were amplified. Primed by the HTBI set, a first-round RT-PCR was run on the TCR CDR3. TCRdb recomputed calls from the multiplex PCR reads with MiXCR, one row per CDR3 protein. The sample includes around 620,000 distinct CDR3 sequences, roughly 15% of them seen just once. Comment on this clonotype: Its antigen is unidentified.

The germline CDR1 and CDR2 sequences are MGHRA and YSYEKL. J lost 4 bases, V lost 1 base, and 3 bases had no gene match. The CDR3 runs to 15 residues. Uncontrolled infections, other autoimmune diseases, pregnancy or lactation led to exclusion of patients. Specimen: blood. This TCR was recovered from a woman in her twenties or thirties with Graves' hyperthyroidism. The genes are TRBV4-1 and TRBJ2-1; 8 positions agree with TRBD2. The CDR3 is CASSQGGLAYNEQFF. In DNA form, the CDR3 reads TGCGCCAGCAGCCAAGGAGGACTAGCATACAATGAGCAGTTCTTC.